Shown below are 29 T cell receptor beta chains from a single sample sequenced in a study of OX40 agonist ivuxolimab in advanced cancers. The method was immunoSEQ multiplex PCR; TCRdb's version includes in-frame clones alone and lacks a portion of them. The repertoire holds 70,000 to 95,000 clones, with about 91% as singletons. Sequenced here: CD4+ or CD8+ T cells sorted from blood, sampled in a trial of the OX40 agonist ivuxolimab. All receptors derive from an adult with an advanced solid tumor such as melanoma, head and neck, liver or kidney cancer.

This clone was seen just once. The genes are TRBV6-5 and TRBJ1-2, with a weak D call TRBD1 (5 bases). The CDR3 length is 15 residues. Germline V CDR1 and CDR2: MNHEY, SVGAGI. V lost 1 base to trimming and J lost 2 bases, with 11 bases between them. The CDR3: CASSYFTGGNYGYTF. The CDR3 bases are TGTGCCAGCAGTTACTTCACGGGGGGGAACTATGGCTACACCTTC.

This clone has just one count. The V and J genes are TRBV29-1 and TRBJ1-1, with D possibly being TRBD1 (5 bases). V lost 6 bases and J 7 bases, leaving 15 bases between the germline ends. CDR1 and CDR2 (germline): SQVTM, ANQGSEA. The CDR3 sequence is 12 residues long. The CDR3 DNA reads TGCAGCGTCCGGGGGGGGAATAGTGAAGCTTTCTTT. Translating it yields CSVRGGNSEAFF. The full variable domain, its missing parts supplied by reference TRBV29-1 and TRBJ1-1, is SAVISQKPSRDICQRGTSLTIQCQVDSQVTMMFWYRQQPGQSLTLIATANQGSEATYESGFVIDKFPISRPNLTFSTLTVSNMSPEDSSIYLCSVRGGNSEAFFGQGTRLTVV.

In regard to this clone: The same CDR3 arises from other DNA sequences in this sample as well. The rearrangement joins TRBV5-1 to TRBJ1-1; TRBD1 matches at 9 bases. Trimming cost V 0 bases and J 1 base; bases outside gene matches: 4. From germline, CDR1 is SGHRS and CDR2 YFSETQ. This CDR3 region has 16 residues. The CDR3 sequence: CASSLVGQGTNTEAFF. The CDR3 nucleotides are TGCGCCAGCAGCTTGGTGGGACAGGGAACGAACACTGAAGCTTTCTTT.

This chain joins TRBV5-1 and TRBJ2-1, with D perhaps TRBD1 (6 bases). This CDR3 has 16 amino acids. V was pared by 2 bases and J by 0 bases, with 12 bases between. Germline V gene lookup returns CDR1 SGHRS and CDR2 YFSETQ. The CDR3 DNA reads as TGCGCCAGCAGCTTAGGACAGCTTCGCTCCTACAATGAGCAGTTCTTC. Its protein is CASSLGQLRSYNEQFF.

The chain uses TRBV27 and TRBJ1-3; D is unclear. The CDR3 extends over 15 amino acids. Between the trimmed V and J ends, which lost 0 bases and 3 bases, there was a span of 9 bases. Germline V gene lookup returns CDR1 MNHEY and CDR2 SMNVEV (reference sequence). CDR3 residues: CASSLSPSGGNTIYF. CDR3 DNA: TGTGCCAGCAGTTTATCGCCCTCGGGTGGAAACACCATATATTTT.

The chain joins TRBV23-1 to TRBJ2-5; 11 nucleotides match TRBD2. TRBV23-1 is identified as an open reading frame with a role that is uncertain. V lost 0 bases, J lost 1 base, and 7 bases stayed unmatched. The CDR3 loop spans 18 amino acids. The CDR3 nucleotides are TGCGCCAGCAGTCAATCCTACGGGACTAGCGGACCCCAAGAGACCCAGTACTTC. As protein: CASSQSYGTSGPQETQYF.

The chain couples TRBV20-1 to TRBJ1-2; D is undetermined. CDR3 size: 11 residues. The V and J ends lost 4 bases and 2 bases respectively, with 5 bases between them. Germline CDR1 DFQATT, CDR2 SNEGSKA (reference sequence). The DNA of the CDR3 is TGCAGTGCTAACGAGAACTATGGCTACACCTTC. Translating it yields CSANENYGYTF.

The V call is TRBV20-1, the J call TRBJ1-6; no definite D call. The CDR3 is made up of 11 amino acids. CDR1 DFQATT and CDR2 SNEGSKA come from the germline V gene (reference sequence). V was clipped by 6 bases and J by 8 bases, with 8 bases between them. This CDR3 is CSAPPHSPLHF. The CDR3 DNA reads TGCAGTGCCCCCCCCCATTCACCCCTCCACTTT.

V and J are TRBV4-2 and TRBJ1-3, with TRBD1 as a possible D gene (6 bases). The V gene lost 5 bases and the J gene lost 2 bases, with 16 bases spanning the gap. The CDR3 totals 16 residues. CDR1 is LGHNA, CDR2 YNFKEQ, per germline. The CDR3 spells CASSAKVTGTGNTIYF. Here the CDR3 DNA reads TGTGCCAGCAGCGCCAAGGTTACAGGGACTGGAAACACCATATATTTT.

V is TRBV29-1 and J is TRBJ2-1; D is possibly TRBD1 (7 bases). This CDR3 comprises 14 residues. CDR1 is SQVTM and CDR2 is ANQGSEA in the germline V gene. Deletions cut 6 bases from V and 4 bases from J, with 16 bases between. CDR3 residues: CSVCDRAGYNEQFF. CDR3 nucleotide sequence: TGCAGCGTCTGTGACAGGGCGGGGTACAATGAGCAGTTCTTC.

The chain recombines TRBV7-8 with TRBJ2-3, with D hard to call. CDR1 and CDR2 (germline): SGHVS, FQNEAQ. V was trimmed by 2 bases and J by 4 bases, leaving 1 base between them. This CDR3 is built from 11 residues. The CDR3 DNA reads TGTGCCAGCAGCTTATCAGATACGCAGTATTTT. Translated: CASSLSDTQYF.

The chain uses TRBV7-9 and TRBJ2-1; weak D call: TRBD1 (5 bases). Between the trimmed V and J ends, which lost 5 bases and 8 bases, there was a span of 19 bases. Germline loops: CDR1 SEHNR, CDR2 FQNEAQ (reference sequence). The CDR3 runs 15 residues. CDR3 region: CASSTPRDRSDEQFF. For the CDR3, the DNA is TGTGCCAGCAGCACACCGAGAGACAGAAGCGATGAGCAGTTCTTC. Based on the CDR3 plus reference TRBV7-9 and TRBJ2-1, the full variable domain is DTGVSQNPRHKITKRGQNVTFRCDPISEHNRLYWYRQTLGQGPEFLTYFQNEAQLEKSRLLSDRFSAERPKGSFSTLEIQRTEQGDSAMYLCASSTPRDRSDEQFFGPGTRLTVL.

This clone was detected only a few times. The genes are TRBV2 and TRBJ2-2, with D possibly matching TRBD1 (6 bases). The germline V gene encodes CDR1 SNHLY and CDR2 FYNNEI. V dropped 6 bases and J dropped 4 bases, with 12 bases sitting between them. The CDR3 extends over 14 amino acids. In DNA form, the CDR3 reads TGTGCCAGCAGGAACAGGGATCGCACCGGGGAGCTGTTTTTT. Translation gives CASRNRDRTGELFF.

This clone appeared once. The chain combines TRBV7-9 with TRBJ2-7; D is unclear. The germline V and J ends were trimmed by 5 bases and 5 bases, with 13 bases remaining between them. The CDR3 is made up of 13 amino acids. Germline V CDR1 and CDR2: SEHNR, FQNEAQ (reference sequence). DNA of the CDR3: TGTGCCAGCAGCCCCCCCGTAGTCGACGAGCAGTACTTC. Its protein product is CASSPPVVDEQYF. Supplemented by reference TRBV7-9 and TRBJ2-7, the full variable domain reads DTGVSQNPRHKITKRGQNVTFRCDPISEHNRLYWYRQTLGQGPEFLTYFQNEAQLEKSRLLSDRFSAERPKGSFSTLEIQRTEQGDSAMYLCASSPPVVDEQYFGPGTRLTVT.

By share of the sample, this clone is medium-sized. V and J are TRBV19 and TRBJ1-2; D uncertain. This CDR3 has 15 residues. CDR1 and CDR2 (germline): LNHDA, SQIVND (reference sequence). Trimming left V 2 bases short and J 1 base short, with 11 bases between. The CDR3 reads CASSINGVSNYGYTF. The DNA of the CDR3 is TGTGCCAGTAGTATAAACGGGGTCAGTAACTATGGCTACACCTTC.

This rearrangement joins TRBV9 to TRBJ2-1, with D perhaps TRBD2 (6 bases). The V gene lost 0 bases and the J gene lost 6 bases, with 13 bases spanning the gap. The V gene's germline CDR1 is SGDLS and CDR2 YYNGEE. The CDR3 runs to 15 residues. CDR3 coding DNA: TGTGCCAGCAGCGTAGGGGTGACTAGGACCAATGAGCAGTTCTTC. Amino acid sequence: CASSVGVTRTNEQFF.

The rearrangement joins TRBV6-1 to TRBJ2-2, with D perhaps TRBD1 (6 bases). The V gene's germline CDR1 is MNHNS and CDR2 SASEGT. The CDR3 has 16 residues. V was trimmed by 3 bases and J by 3 bases, leaving 14 bases between them. CDR3 sequence reads: CASSDFHRADTGELFF. CDR3 bases: TGTGCCAGCAGTGACTTTCACAGGGCTGACACCGGGGAGCTGTTTTTT.

The CDR3 DNA reads as TGTGCCAGCTGGCAAGGGGGCCCGAGGACTGAAGCTTTCTTT. Its protein product is CASWQGGPRTEAFF. The chain uses TRBV18 and TRBJ1-1; TRBD1 matches at 7 bases. V dropped 7 bases and J dropped 5; count of bases not matched to a gene: 10. CDR3 length: 14 residues. The V gene's germline CDR1 is KGHSH and CDR2 LQKENI.

This chain connects TRBV28 to TRBJ2-3; D not certain. This CDR3 has 13 residues. V lost 6 bases and J 2 bases, leaving 9 bases between the germline ends. Germline V gene lookup returns CDR1 MDHEN and CDR2 SYDVKM. Written as DNA, the CDR3 is TGTGCCAGCAGCGGGCCAAACACAGATACGCAGTATTTT. Amino acids: CASSGPNTDTQYF.

The chain is built from TRBV27 and TRBJ1-4; 9 bases align to TRBD1. The CDR3 covers 17 residues. Germline CDR1 MNHEY, CDR2 SMNVEV (reference sequence). Trimming removed 5 bases from V and 8 bases from J; junction bases left unmatched: 15. This CDR3 reads CASSRTGTGSFGEKLFF. CDR3 DNA: TGTGCCAGCAGTCGAACCGGGACAGGGTCTTTTGGAGAAAAACTGTTTTTT.

The V gene is TRBV10-1, the J gene TRBJ2-7, with D possibly being TRBD1 or TRBD2 (5 bases each). This CDR3 has 12 residues. Trimming pared 4 bases from V and 3 bases from J, leaving 7 bases between. Germline V gives CDR1 WNHNN, CDR2 SYGVQD (reference sequence). In DNA, the CDR3 is TGCGCCAGCAGTGGGGACCACTACGAGCAGTACTTC. Translation gives CASSGDHYEQYF.

The chain carries TRBV7-8 and TRBJ2-1, with D maybe TRBD2 (5 bases). Trimming shortened V by 8 bases and J by 9 bases, and 11 bases separated the two germline ends. This CDR3 has 11 residues. CDR1 SGHVS and CDR2 FQNEAQ come from the germline V gene. The CDR3 loop reads CASSHEGEQFF. The CDR3 DNA reads TGTGCCAGCTCTCATGAGGGTGAGCAGTTCTTC.

The genes are TRBV19 and TRBJ2-1; the D gene could be TRBD1 or TRBD2 (5 bases each). The length of the CDR3 is 13 residues. V was pared by 8 bases and J by 6 bases, with 14 bases between. From germline, CDR1 is LNHDA and CDR2 SQIVND (reference sequence). CDR3 amino acids: CASDPGTGNEQFF. The CDR3 region has the DNA TGTGCCAGTGACCCCGGGACGGGCAATGAGCAGTTCTTC. The complete variable domain, with remaining parts taken from reference TRBV19 and TRBJ2-1, reads DGGITQSPKYLFRKEGQNVTLSCEQNLNHDAMYWYRQDPGQGLRLIYYSQIVNDFQKGDIAEGYSVSREKKESFPLTVTSAQKNPTAFYLCASDPGTGNEQFFGPGTRLTVL.

The gene calls are TRBV7-2 and TRBJ2-1, with 11 bases lining up with TRBD2. The CDR3 spans 17 residues. After removal of 5 bases from V and 0 bases from J, the junction contained 6 bases not matched to a gene. Germline V gene lookup returns CDR1 SGHTA and CDR2 FQGNSA. This CDR3 is CASSKLAGVSSYNEQFF. DNA for the CDR3: TGTGCCAGCAGCAAACTAGCGGGAGTTAGCTCCTACAATGAGCAGTTCTTC.

This rearrangement joins TRBV7-3 to TRBJ2-1; TRBD2 matches 7 bases. V trimming: 5 bases; J trimming: 0 bases; junction bases outside the gene matches: 4. This CDR3 spans 15 amino acids. CDR1 is SGHTA and CDR2 is FQGTGA in the germline V gene. CDR3 sequence reads: CASSAPSGSYNEQFF. The CDR3 nucleotides read TGTGCCAGCAGCGCTCCTAGCGGCTCCTACAATGAGCAGTTCTTC.

This sequence joins TRBV6-5 and TRBJ1-5; D uncertain. The V end lost 4 bases, the J end lost 3 bases, and 7 bases lay between the germline ends. CDR1 is MNHEY and CDR2 is SVGAGI in the germline V gene. The CDR3 is 13 residues long. The CDR3 DNA is TGTGCCAGCAGTTCGGACCACAATCAGCCCCAGCATTTT. Translating it yields CASSSDHNQPQHF.

The chain combines TRBV6-1 with TRBJ1-1; TRBD1 is a possible D gene (6 bases). Between the trimmed V and J ends, which lost 2 bases and 3 bases, there was a span of 13 bases. The germline V gene encodes CDR1 MNHNS and CDR2 SASEGT. The CDR3 spans 15 residues. The CDR3: CASSELRGGYTEAFF. For the CDR3, the DNA is TGTGCCAGCAGTGAATTAAGGGGGGGATACACTGAAGCTTTCTTT.

This chain uses TRBV29-1 with TRBJ2-4; D is perhaps TRBD2 (7 bases). Looked up from germline, CDR1 is SQVTM and CDR2 is ANQGSEA. Trimming pared 7 bases from V and 6 bases from J, leaving 22 bases between. The length of the CDR3 is 15 residues. The CDR3 protein is CSAGRGAGAGNIQYF. As DNA, the CDR3 is TGCAGCGCCGGAAGGGGGGCGGGAGCGGGAAACATTCAGTACTTC.

The CDR3 DNA reads TGTGCCAGCAGCTTATATGGCAGTGTGGTTTCTAACTATGGCTACACCTTC. Protein: CASSLYGSVVSNYGYTF. V and J are TRBV7-2 and TRBJ1-2; D is unclear. Trimming stripped 2 bases from V and 0 bases from J, with 16 bases between. CDR1 is SGHTA and CDR2 is FQGNSA in the germline V gene. The CDR3 spans 17 residues.